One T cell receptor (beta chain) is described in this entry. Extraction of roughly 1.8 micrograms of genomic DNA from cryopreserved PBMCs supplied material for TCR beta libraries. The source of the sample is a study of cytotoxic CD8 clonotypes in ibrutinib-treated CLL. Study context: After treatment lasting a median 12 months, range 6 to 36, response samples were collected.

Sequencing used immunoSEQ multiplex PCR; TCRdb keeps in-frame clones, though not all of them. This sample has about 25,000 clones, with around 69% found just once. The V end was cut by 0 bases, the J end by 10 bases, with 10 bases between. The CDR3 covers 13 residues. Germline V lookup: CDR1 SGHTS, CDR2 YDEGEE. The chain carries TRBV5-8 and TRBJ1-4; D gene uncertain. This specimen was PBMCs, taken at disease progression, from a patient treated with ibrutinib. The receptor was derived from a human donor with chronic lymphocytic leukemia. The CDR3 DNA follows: TGTGCCAGCAGCTTGGCCGGGGTCGGAAAACTGTTTTTT. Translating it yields CASSLAGVGKLFF.